The present T cell receptor (beta chain) was sequenced within a study of control samples from healthy donors and cancer patients. Assay: immunoSEQ multiplex PCR; the TCRdb copy retains only in-frame clones and omits some. Of some 200,000 clones listed, 91% are singletons. Trimming took off 3 bases at V and 5 bases at J, with 7 bases between the two ends. This CDR3 region has 11 residues. Germline V gene lookup returns CDR1 DFQATT and CDR2 SNEGSKA (reference sequence). Specimen: blood. The sequence was obtained from a woman aged 25 to 39 in good health. The V gene is TRBV20-1, the J gene TRBJ1-2; possible D gene TRBD1, 5 bases. CDR3 in amino acids: CSARTEYGYTF. The CDR3 DNA reads as TGCAGTGCTAGGACAGAGTATGGCTACACCTTC.